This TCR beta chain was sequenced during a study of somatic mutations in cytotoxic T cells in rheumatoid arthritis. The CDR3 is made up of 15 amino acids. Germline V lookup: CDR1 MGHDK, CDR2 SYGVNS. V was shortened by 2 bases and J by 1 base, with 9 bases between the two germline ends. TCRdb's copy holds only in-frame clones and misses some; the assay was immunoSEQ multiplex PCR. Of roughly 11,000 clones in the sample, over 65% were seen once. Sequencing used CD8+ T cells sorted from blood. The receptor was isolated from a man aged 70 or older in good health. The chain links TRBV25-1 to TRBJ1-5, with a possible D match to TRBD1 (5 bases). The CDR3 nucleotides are TGTGCCAGCAGTGAAGGGCGGGGCAGCAATCAGCCCCAGCATTTT. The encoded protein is CASSEGRGSNQPQHF.